This is a list of T cell receptor beta chains from one sample in a study of siplizumab effects on memory and regulatory T cells. The repertoire was sequenced with immunoSEQ multiplex PCR; TCRdb's copy has only in-frame clones and lacks some. This sample has fewer than 100,000 clones, with 90% to 95% found just once. Material: non-Treg CD4+ T cells sorted from blood. Receptors originate from a human donor in good health. The conserved cysteine and the conserved F or W are not part of the CDR3 here. D genes are given only for firm matches. Not every row has a clone size; where given, it reads once, few, many or a size class.

V gene	D gene	J gene	clone size	CDR3 protein
TRBV29-1	.	TRBJ2-2	.	SVGEGGAGELF
TRBV14	.	TRBJ1-1	.	ASSAVRSTVNTEAF
TRBV6-5	.	TRBJ2-7	.	ASSYSILGAGEQY
TRBV5-1	TRBD1	TRBJ1-2	.	ASSGQGDYGYT
TRBV11-3	.	TRBJ2-2	.	ASSYARTGELF
TRBV5-1	.	TRBJ2-1	.	ASSFQGFEGEQF
TRBV6-6	.	TRBJ2-1	.	ASSYSRLASNEQF
TRBV11-2	.	TRBJ2-3	once	ASSPRGPGHTDTQY
TRBV27	TRBD1	TRBJ1-2	.	ASRTAGGQGYT
TRBV25-1	.	TRBJ2-2	.	ASSEREAGELF
TRBV12-5	.	TRBJ1-1	.	ASGLVTVTRAF
TRBV5-1	.	TRBJ1-2	.	ASSPQGQDYGYT
TRBV19	.	TRBJ1-5	.	ASNGVGQSNQPQH
TRBV6-5	TRBD1	TRBJ2-3	.	ASSRQGRSTDTQY
TRBV10-1	.	TRBJ2-7	.	ASSRDISYEQY
TRBV6-5	.	TRBJ2-7	.	ASSRAEGNSYEQY
TRBV5-4	.	TRBJ2-7	.	ASSPGAEGNEQY
TRBV11-2	.	TRBJ1-6	few	ASSPDHNSPLH
TRBV6-5	.	TRBJ2-7	.	ASKGARSYEQY
TRBV6-5	TRBD1	TRBJ2-5	.	ASIRRTGGSETQY
TRBV2	.	TRBJ2-7	.	ASSPGPYEQY
TRBV13	TRBD2	TRBJ2-3	once	ASSSKLAGVTDTQY
TRBV18	.	TRBJ1-1	.	ASSGDLNTEAF
TRBV2	TRBD1	TRBJ1-5	.	ASLRQGDGNQPQH
TRBV5-4	TRBD2	TRBJ2-5	once	ASSSRLAGRETQY
TRBV9	TRBD2	TRBJ2-5	.	ASSARIGSGNKETQY
TRBV7-9	.	TRBJ2-1	.	ASSLQSPGQF
TRBV19	.	TRBJ1-2	.	ASSIRYGGRYGYT
TRBV19	.	TRBJ2-2	.	ASSIGLSNTGELF
TRBV9	TRBD2	TRBJ2-1	.	ASSPRGSGGGNEQF
TRBV21-1	.	TRBJ1-4	once	ASSNSRTTNEKLF
TRBV6-4	.	TRBJ1-2	.	ASSDPRDGYT
TRBV7-2	.	TRBJ1-5	once	ASSQGLSNQPQH
TRBV19	TRBD2	TRBJ2-1	.	ASSIEGGLSEQF
TRBV29-1	TRBD1	TRBJ1-2	.	SVMTGFSIDYGYT
TRBV9	TRBD2	TRBJ2-1	.	ASSVVASGDNEQF
TRBV5-1	.	TRBJ2-2	once	ASATENTGELF
TRBV7-9	.	TRBJ1-6	.	ASSPWWGYSPLH
TRBV23-1	.	TRBJ2-2	.	ASSQKEGVFSPDGTGELF